The 21 T cell receptor beta chains presented below share a single source sample, sequenced in a study of T cells after yellow fever vaccination. TCRdb used MiXCR to reprocess the 5' RACE reads, holding one entry per CDR3 protein. In the table there are a few hundred thousand distinct CDR3 sequences, around 9.3% of which are singletons. The material sequenced was CD4+ T cells sorted from PBMCs, taken 5 days after the yellow fever booster vaccination. All receptors derive from a man between 18 and 35 years old who received the YFV17D yellow fever vaccine.

V gene TRBV20-1 combines with J gene TRBJ1-3, with D tentatively TRBD1 (5 bases). The CDR3 spans 14 residues. The V end lost 5 bases, the J end lost 2 bases, and 13 bases lay between the germline ends. Germline values: CDR1 DFQATT, CDR2 SNEGSKA (reference sequence). CDR3 sequence (DNA): TGCAGTGCTTCTGGGACGTTGGCTGGAAACACCATATATTTT. Its translation: CSASGTLAGNTIYF.

This clonotype was detected only a few times. In DNA, the CDR3 is TGCAGTGCTACTCCCGGGACAGGACCGAAGATTTTGTATTTT. Protein product: CSATPGTGPKILYF. The chain recombines TRBV20-1 with TRBJ2-3; 8 bases line up with TRBD1. With V trimmed by 4 bases and J by 14 bases, 17 bases remained unmatched. The CDR3 spans 14 residues. Germline-derived CDR1 and CDR2 are DFQATT and SNEGSKA (reference sequence).

This clonotype was counted at least ten times. CDR3 loop: CASSSGLAGVKSDTQYF. CDR3 in DNA: TGCGCCAGCAGCTCCGGACTAGCGGGGGTGAAGTCAGATACGCAGTATTTT. The rearrangement uses TRBV5-1 and TRBJ2-3, with 13 positions matching TRBD2. CDR1 and CDR2 from the germline V gene are SGHRS and YFSETQ. The CDR3 totals 17 residues. Trimming cost V 3 bases and J 4 bases; bases outside gene matches: 8.

This clonotype was seen at least ten times. The gene calls are TRBV7-2 and TRBJ2-5, with no clear D. CDR1 is SGHTA, CDR2 FQGNSA, per germline. The germline V and J ends were trimmed by 1 base and 2 bases, with 14 bases remaining between them. The CDR3 runs to 16 residues. CDR3 nucleotides: TGTGCCAGCAGCTTAGTCAGCGTAGGGATACAAGAGACCCAGTACTTC. It encodes CASSLVSVGIQETQYF.

This clonotype turned up a few times. The CDR3 DNA follows: TGTGCCAGCAGCTTAGACAGCGGTGGGGCCAACGTCCTGACTTTC. This codes for CASSLDSGGANVLTF. The chain has TRBV7-2 and TRBJ2-6; the D gene is possibly TRBD2 (5 bases). The CDR3 covers 15 residues. V dropped 1 base and J dropped 3 bases, with 7 bases sitting between them. Germline CDR1 SGHTA, CDR2 FQGNSA.

The chain combines TRBV4-3 with TRBJ2-7; D unclear. The V gene lost 2 bases and the J gene lost 5 bases, with 10 bases spanning the gap. The CDR3 loop spans 13 amino acids. The germline gives CDR1 LGHNA, CDR2 YSLEER. Written as DNA, the CDR3 is TGCGCCAGCAGCCAACGAGTCCCGGACGAGCAGTACTTC. Its protein is CASSQRVPDEQYF.

This clonotype has just a few counts. The chain has TRBV7-2 and TRBJ1-2, with TRBD1 matching 11 bases. Per germline, CDR1 SGHTA and CDR2 FQGNSA. CDR3 length: 15 amino acids. J lost 4 bases, V lost 8 bases, and 9 bases had no gene match. The CDR3 protein is CASVGQGGVSYGYTF. In nucleotides, the CDR3 is TGTGCCAGCGTGGGACAGGGGGGTGTGAGCTATGGCTACACCTTC.

This clonotype occurred a few times. The chain combines TRBV7-2 with TRBJ1-5; maybe TRBD1 (5 bases). The CDR3 covers 15 residues. The germline V gene has CDR1 SGHTA and CDR2 FQGNSA. The V and J ends lost 3 bases and 6 bases respectively, with 15 bases between them. The CDR3 sequence: CASSLVGGTGQPQHF. CDR3 DNA: TGTGCCAGCAGCTTGGTTGGAGGGACGGGTCAGCCCCAGCATTTT.

In its sample, this clonotype was seen a few times. The CDR3 nucleotides are TGTGCCAGCCCCCCGACAGGGACGAATGAGCAGTTCTTC. Translation: CASPPTGTNEQFF. The rearrangement uses TRBV18 and TRBJ2-1, with TRBD1 matching over 7 bases. V was pared by 8 bases and J by 7 bases, with 8 bases of the junction left unmatched. The CDR3 extends over 13 amino acids. CDR1 is KGHSH, CDR2 LQKENI, per germline.

The gene calls are TRBV4-3 and TRBJ2-2; weak D call: TRBD2 (6 bases). Germline-derived CDR1 and CDR2 are LGHNA and YSLEER. With 5 bases removed from V and 0 bases from J, the gap between germline ends came to 10 bases. The CDR3 runs to 15 residues. The CDR3 nucleotides read TGCGCCAGCAGCGCGGGACCCGCGAACACCGGGGAGCTGTTTTTT. Residues: CASSAGPANTGELFF.

This clonotype was seen many times. This chain connects TRBV7-9 to TRBJ2-4; tentative D call: TRBD1 (5 bases). Trimming cost V 2 bases and J 8 bases, with 10 bases left between them. CDR3 length: 13 residues. Per the germline V gene, CDR1 is SEHNR and CDR2 is FQNEAQ (reference sequence). CDR3: CASSLQGSDIQYF. CDR3 DNA: TGTGCCAGCAGCTTACAGGGCTCGGACATTCAGTACTTC.

This clonotype was picked up a small number of times. CDR3 sequence: CASSVDRDNYGYTF. As DNA, the CDR3 is TGTGCCAGCAGCGTAGACAGGGATAACTATGGCTACACCTTC. J is TRBJ1-2 and V is TRBV9; tentative D call: TRBD1 (6 bases). Trimming shortened V by 0 bases and J by 1 base, and 7 bases separated the two germline ends. CDR3 length: 14 amino acids. CDR1 and CDR2 from the germline V gene are SGDLS and YYNGEE.

This clonotype has just a few counts. The V call is TRBV18, the J call TRBJ1-4, with TRBD1 identical over 9 bases. Germline V gives CDR1 KGHSH, CDR2 LQKENI. The CDR3 has 15 amino acids. The J segment lost 7 bases and the V segment lost 3 bases, leaving 6 bases of the junction unmatched. Here the CDR3 DNA reads TGTGCCAGCTCACCCTTGGGACAGGGCCGTGAAAAACTGTTTTTT. This codes for CASSPLGQGREKLFF.

This clonotype was observed many times. V gene TRBV6-1 combines with J gene TRBJ1-5; possibly TRBD1 for D (5 bases). Germline loops: CDR1 MNHNS, CDR2 SASEGT. CDR3 length: 15 residues. Trimming removed 6 bases from V and 7 bases from J, with 19 bases in between. CDR3 residues: CASRTDRRFAQPQHF. CDR3 nucleotide sequence: TGTGCCAGCAGGACTGACAGACGATTTGCCCAGCCCCAGCATTTT.

A few counts support this clonotype. V gene TRBV7-3 combines with J gene TRBJ2-6; D is uncertain. The V end was cut by 1 base, the J end by 0 bases, with 7 bases between. The germline V gene has CDR1 SGHTA and CDR2 FQGTGA. The length of the CDR3 is 16 residues. CDR3: CASSLSATSGANVLTF. The CDR3 coding sequence is TGTGCCAGCAGCTTAAGTGCTACCTCTGGGGCCAACGTCCTGACTTTC.

In this sample, this clonotype turned up a few times. The V gene is TRBV24-1, the J gene TRBJ2-3, with 9 nucleotides matching TRBD1. The CDR3 totals 16 residues. CDR1 KGHDR and CDR2 SFDVKD come from the germline V gene. J was trimmed by 5 bases and V by 4 bases; bases with no gene match: 9. CDR3 sequence (DNA): TGTGCCACCAGTGACGTGGGACAGGGTAAAGTAGATACGCAGTATTTT. This translates into CATSDVGQGKVDTQYF.

This clonotype has at least ten counts. This chain joins TRBV7-9 and TRBJ1-2; no definite D call. Trimming left V 5 bases short and J 5 bases short, with 9 bases between. The CDR3 totals 12 residues. Germline V CDR1 and CDR2: SEHNR, FQNEAQ (reference sequence). The CDR3 DNA sequence: TGTGCCAGCAGCCTGGAAATGTATGGCTACACCTTC. It codes for CASSLEMYGYTF.

The rearrangement uses TRBV5-6 and TRBJ2-1, with D tentatively TRBD2 (6 bases). Germline CDR1 and CDR2: SGHDT and YYEEEE. Trimming took off 7 bases at V and 3 bases at J, with 20 bases between the two ends. This CDR3 is 16 amino acids long. The CDR3 is CASSLSAWRGYNEQFF. The CDR3 DNA is TGTGCCAGCTCTCTAAGCGCCTGGCGGGGCTACAATGAGCAGTTCTTC.

This clonotype was seen more than once but under ten times. The conserved closing phenylalanine or tryptophan is absent in this CDR3, likely reflecting a read error. No DNA is shown, since the ends of the CDR3 on it are uncertain; the CDR3 is the one TCRdb lists. This rearrangement joins TRBV3-1 to TRBJ2-1; the D call in the table, TRBD2, was not verified against the DNA. The CDR3 is 13 residues long, ends included. Germline CDR1 and CDR2: LGHDT and YNNKEL (reference sequence). CDR3 sequence: CASSPAYGTSVYI.

V usage is TRBV11-3 and J usage is TRBJ2-5; 10 bases fit TRBD1. Germline V gives CDR1 SGHNT, CDR2 YENEEA. This CDR3 has 15 residues. V was pared by 5 bases and J by 5 bases, with 8 bases of the junction left unmatched. CDR3 amino acids: CASSRGQGEAETQYF. The CDR3 DNA follows: TGTGCCAGCAGCCGCGGACAGGGGGAGGCGGAGACCCAGTACTTC. Variable domain in full (rest from reference TRBV11-3 and TRBJ2-5): EAGVVQSPRYKIIEKKQPVAFWCNPISGHNTLYWYLQNLGQGPELLIRYENEEAVDDSQLPKDRFSAERLKGVDSTLKIQPAELGDSAVYLCASSRGQGEAETQYFGPGTRLLVL.

The V call is TRBV9, the J call TRBJ2-2; 8 bases are shared with TRBD2. V lost 5 bases to trimming and J lost 6 bases; unmatched junction nucleotides: 6. CDR3 size: 14 residues. The germline gives CDR1 SGDLS, CDR2 YYNGEE. This CDR3 reads CASSAGTSAGELFF. CDR3 sequence (DNA): TGTGCCAGCAGTGCCGGGACTAGTGCCGGGGAGCTGTTTTTT.